This T cell receptor (beta chain) derives from a study of T cells in Graves' hyperthyroidism and ophthalmopathy. Study-wide findings and caveats: Most clonotypes expanded in thyroid above 0.001 were likewise present in blood. Before onset, by a median of 6.5 months, the model predicted ophthalmopathy.

The CDR3 runs to 15 residues. Trimming took off 6 bases at V and 4 bases at J, with 16 bases between the two ends. Germline CDR1 SNHLY, CDR2 FYNNEI. Diagnostic decisions used clinical symptoms, serum thyroxine and TRAb, thyroid ultrasound and orbital computed tomography. From less than 13 ml of fresh peripheral blood, PBMCs were isolated. This clonotype was recorded many times. The antigen is not known. Using RNA transcripts as the source, TCR beta CDR3 regions were amplified. The primer set for the first-round RT-PCR of the TCR CDR3 was HTBI. MiXCR, run by TCRdb on the multiplex PCR reads, gives a single entry per CDR3 protein. The table includes around 390,000 distinct CDR3 sequences, approximately 15% detected once.

The sequence was collected from a woman in her thirties with Graves' ophthalmopathy. The chain couples TRBV2 to TRBJ2-1; D perhaps matches TRBD1 (6 bases). Sequences were obtained from blood. This CDR3 is CASRGTVDSYNEQFF. CDR3 coding DNA: TGTGCCAGCAGGGGTACCGTGGACAGTTACAATGAGCAGTTCTTC.